This is a list of T cell receptor beta chains from one sample in a study of CD8+ T cells in alopecia areata. TCRdb's table, derived via immunoSEQ multiplex PCR, lists solely in-frame clones and lacks some. The sample yields fewer than 40,000 clones, 45% to 55% seen once. The specimen sequenced was CD4+ Tregs sorted from blood. These receptors were obtained from a human donor with alopecia areata. The CDR3 runs from the conserved cysteine through the conserved F or W. A D gene is named only where the DNA matches it firmly. Rows may omit the clone size; those that give it use once, few, many or a size class.

clone_size: .; d_call: .; v_call: TRBV7-2; j_call: TRBJ2-3; cdr3_nt: TGTGCCAGCAAGCGGGTAGCTAGCACAGATACGCAGTATTTT; cdr3_aa: CASKRVASTDTQYF
clone_size: .; d_call: TRBD1; v_call: TRBV5-6; j_call: TRBJ1-1; cdr3_nt: TGTGCCAGCAGCTTCGGACAGGGATGGACTGAAGCTTTCTTT; cdr3_aa: CASSFGQGWTEAFF
clone_size: .; d_call: TRBD2; v_call: TRBV6-6; j_call: TRBJ2-1; cdr3_nt: TGTGCCAGCAGCCTCGGACTAGCGGGAGTCAATGAGCAGTTCTTC; cdr3_aa: CASSLGLAGVNEQFF
clone_size: .; d_call: TRBD2; v_call: TRBV4-3; j_call: TRBJ2-1; cdr3_nt: TGCGCCAGCAGCCAAGAAAGCGGGAGAGGGAATGAGCAGTTCTTC; cdr3_aa: CASSQESGRGNEQFF
clone_size: .; d_call: .; v_call: TRBV28; j_call: TRBJ1-2; cdr3_nt: TGTGCCAGCCTCGAACCCTCACGAACCATTACCTTC; cdr3_aa: CASLEPSRTITF
clone_size: .; d_call: TRBD2; v_call: TRBV2; j_call: TRBJ2-3; cdr3_nt: TGTGCCAGCAACCCGGGAGGGCACTATACGCAGTATTTT; cdr3_aa: CASNPGGHYTQYF
clone_size: .; d_call: .; v_call: TRBV27; j_call: TRBJ1-5; cdr3_nt: TGTGCCAGTCCGAACAGGGCGAGCAATCAGCCCCAGCATTTT; cdr3_aa: CASPNRASNQPQHF
clone_size: .; d_call: .; v_call: TRBV30; j_call: TRBJ2-3; cdr3_nt: TGTGCCTGGAAGGCTACCGGGGCAGATACGCAGTATTTT; cdr3_aa: CAWKATGADTQYF
clone_size: .; d_call: .; v_call: TRBV4-1; j_call: TRBJ2-5; cdr3_nt: TGCGCCAGCAGCCAAGTCCGGGGTAGAGAGACCCAGTACTTC; cdr3_aa: CASSQVRGRETQYF
clone_size: .; d_call: .; v_call: TRBV2; j_call: TRBJ2-3; cdr3_nt: TGTGCCAGAGGGACTGTAGGCACAGATACGCAGTATTTT; cdr3_aa: CARGTVGTDTQYF
clone_size: once; d_call: .; v_call: TRBV27; j_call: TRBJ2-2; cdr3_nt: TGTGCCAGCAGTTCCCTCGGGGCCCCGCTGTTTTTT; cdr3_aa: CASSSLGAPLFF
clone_size: once; d_call: .; v_call: TRBV5-1; j_call: TRBJ2-6; cdr3_nt: TGCGCCAGCAGCTCCGGTGGAGTCGAGAGCTCTGGGGCCAACGTCCTGACTTTC; cdr3_aa: CASSSGGVESSGANVLTF
clone_size: few; d_call: TRBD2; v_call: TRBV11-2; j_call: TRBJ2-1; cdr3_nt: TGTGCCAGCAGCTCCGCGGGACTAGCGGGAGGGACAGCGTTCTTC; cdr3_aa: CASSSAGLAGGTAFF
clone_size: few; d_call: .; v_call: TRBV19; j_call: TRBJ1-1; cdr3_nt: TGTGCCAGTAGTATTCCAGGGGACACTGAAGCTTTCTTT; cdr3_aa: CASSIPGDTEAFF
clone_size: .; d_call: .; v_call: TRBV27; j_call: TRBJ1-4; cdr3_nt: TGTGCCAGCAGTAAAGGACCAGAGGACAAACTGTTTTTT; cdr3_aa: CASSKGPEDKLFF
clone_size: .; d_call: .; v_call: TRBV19; j_call: TRBJ1-3; cdr3_nt: TGTGCCAGTGATACAGGTCGCCCGGGAAACACCATATATTTT; cdr3_aa: CASDTGRPGNTIYF
clone_size: few; d_call: TRBD1; v_call: TRBV2; j_call: TRBJ2-2; cdr3_nt: TGTGCCAGCAGTTACACAGGGGCTACGAACACCGGGGAGCTGTTTTTT; cdr3_aa: CASSYTGATNTGELFF
clone_size: few; d_call: .; v_call: TRBV21-1; j_call: TRBJ1-1; cdr3_nt: TGTGCCAGCACACGGCCGAACACTGAAGCTTTCTTT; cdr3_aa: CASTRPNTEAFF
clone_size: .; d_call: .; v_call: TRBV4-1; j_call: TRBJ2-3; cdr3_nt: TGCGCCAGCAGCCCCCAGGGGAAGACAGATACGCAGTATTTT; cdr3_aa: CASSPQGKTDTQYF
clone_size: .; d_call: .; v_call: TRBV6-6; j_call: TRBJ2-7; cdr3_nt: TGTGCCAGCAGTTTGCGGGGTTACGAGCAGTACTTC; cdr3_aa: CASSLRGYEQYF
clone_size: once; d_call: TRBD1; v_call: TRBV18; j_call: TRBJ1-2; cdr3_nt: TGTGCCAGCTCACAAGCAGGGGGCCGAGGCTACACCTTC; cdr3_aa: CASSQAGGRGYTF
clone_size: .; d_call: TRBD1; v_call: TRBV4-2; j_call: TRBJ1-2; cdr3_nt: TGTGCCAGCAGCCAAGGGACAGGGGGTAACTATGGCTACACCTTC; cdr3_aa: CASSQGTGGNYGYTF
clone_size: .; d_call: TRBD2; v_call: TRBV4-3; j_call: TRBJ2-1; cdr3_nt: TGCGCCAGCAACAAAAAAACCGATAGCGGGAGCTCCTACAATGAGCAGTTCTTC; cdr3_aa: CASNKKTDSGSSYNEQFF
clone_size: .; d_call: .; v_call: TRBV7-2; j_call: TRBJ1-3; cdr3_nt: TGTGCCAGCAGCGCAGAGTACTCTGGAAACACCATATATTTT; cdr3_aa: CASSAEYSGNTIYF
clone_size: .; d_call: TRBD1; v_call: TRBV5-3; j_call: TRBJ2-5; cdr3_nt: TGTGCCAGCTCGAGGGACAGGGGAAGCCTTGTTCAGACCCAGTACTTC; cdr3_aa: CASSRDRGSLVQTQYF
clone_size: once; d_call: TRBD1; v_call: TRBV5-1; j_call: TRBJ1-2; cdr3_nt: TGCGCCAGCAGCTTGGGGACAGGGCGAGCTAACTATGGCTACACCTTC; cdr3_aa: CASSLGTGRANYGYTF
clone_size: .; d_call: .; v_call: TRBV29-1; j_call: TRBJ1-2; cdr3_nt: TGCAGCGGCGCCTGGGGAGCCTATGGCTACACCTTC; cdr3_aa: CSGAWGAYGYTF
clone_size: .; d_call: TRBD2; v_call: TRBV6-4; j_call: TRBJ2-5; cdr3_nt: TGTGCCAGGAGACCCCTCCGGACAGCGGGGGCGGCCCAGTACTTC; cdr3_aa: CARRPLRTAGAAQYF
clone_size: .; d_call: TRBD1; v_call: TRBV7-2; j_call: TRBJ2-5; cdr3_nt: TGTGCCAGCGGACCGGGACAGGGTGGGACCCAGTACTTC; cdr3_aa: CASGPGQGGTQYF
clone_size: .; d_call: .; v_call: TRBV28; j_call: TRBJ1-1; cdr3_nt: TGTGCCAGCAGGACCCTAGTCACTGAAGCTTTCTTT; cdr3_aa: CASRTLVTEAFF
clone_size: once; d_call: TRBD1; v_call: TRBV5-6; j_call: TRBJ1-2; cdr3_nt: TGTGCCAGCAGCTTGTTGGGGCAGGGGGACTATGGCTACACCTTC; cdr3_aa: CASSLLGQGDYGYTF
clone_size: .; d_call: TRBD2; v_call: TRBV19; j_call: TRBJ2-7; cdr3_nt: TGTGCCAGTAGTATCCGGACTAGCGGTTCCGTCTCCTACGAGCAGTACTTC; cdr3_aa: CASSIRTSGSVSYEQYF
clone_size: medium-sized; d_call: TRBD1; v_call: TRBV19; j_call: TRBJ1-1; cdr3_nt: TGTGCCAGTAGCCGACAGGGGAGGACTGAAGCTTTCTTT; cdr3_aa: CASSRQGRTEAFF
clone_size: .; d_call: TRBD1; v_call: TRBV19; j_call: TRBJ1-5; cdr3_nt: TGTGCCAGTACCGACCAGGGGGTCGGCAATCAGCCCCAGCATTTT; cdr3_aa: CASTDQGVGNQPQHF
clone_size: .; d_call: .; v_call: TRBV21-1; j_call: TRBJ2-3; cdr3_nt: TGTGCCAGCAGTCGACTAGCCTTTGGCACAGATACGCAGTATTTT; cdr3_aa: CASSRLAFGTDTQYF
clone_size: few; d_call: .; v_call: TRBV7-2; j_call: TRBJ2-7; cdr3_nt: TGTGCCAGCAGCCCAGAAGCGGGCGGCTACGAGCAGTACTTC; cdr3_aa: CASSPEAGGYEQYF
clone_size: once; d_call: .; v_call: TRBV20-1; j_call: TRBJ2-1; cdr3_nt: TGCAGTGCTAGGAAGAATGAGCAGTTCTTC; cdr3_aa: CSARKNEQFF
clone_size: .; d_call: .; v_call: TRBV11-2; j_call: TRBJ1-1; cdr3_nt: TGTGCCAGCAGCGCCACCCGGGCCCCGGGGGGAGCTTTCTTT; cdr3_aa: CASSATRAPGGAFF
clone_size: .; d_call: TRBD2; v_call: TRBV6-6; j_call: TRBJ2-2; cdr3_nt: TGTGCCAGCAGTTCGGAGCGGGGGAACACCGGGGAGCTGTTTTTT; cdr3_aa: CASSSERGNTGELFF
clone_size: .; d_call: TRBD1; v_call: TRBV15; j_call: TRBJ1-1; cdr3_nt: TGTGCCGCTCACAGGGGGCGGGGCACTGAAGCTTTCTTT; cdr3_aa: CAAHRGRGTEAFF
clone_size: .; d_call: TRBD1; v_call: TRBV29-1; j_call: TRBJ1-2; cdr3_nt: TGCAGCGCTGGGACAGGGTATGGCTACACCTTC; cdr3_aa: CSAGTGYGYTF
clone_size: once; d_call: TRBD2; v_call: TRBV4-2; j_call: TRBJ2-2; cdr3_nt: TGTGCCAGCAGCCAAGTTGCTAGCGGGCGAACCGGGGAGCTGTTTTTT; cdr3_aa: CASSQVASGRTGELFF
clone_size: once; d_call: .; v_call: TRBV15; j_call: TRBJ1-4; cdr3_nt: TGTGCCACCAGCAAAGGACAGCTTAATGAAAAACTGTTTTTT; cdr3_aa: CATSKGQLNEKLFF
clone_size: .; d_call: .; v_call: TRBV28; j_call: TRBJ1-1; cdr3_nt: TGTGCCAGCAGTGAAAGGCAGTTTTTCGCTGAAGCTTTCTTT; cdr3_aa: CASSERQFFAEAFF
clone_size: few; d_call: .; v_call: TRBV28; j_call: TRBJ2-1; cdr3_nt: TGTGCCAGCGCGCGAACCTACAATGAGCAGTTCTTC; cdr3_aa: CASARTYNEQFF
clone_size: once; d_call: .; v_call: TRBV5-4; j_call: TRBJ2-3; cdr3_nt: TGTGCCAGCAGTCCCGTCGACCTGAGGGCAGATACGCAGTATTTT; cdr3_aa: CASSPVDLRADTQYF
clone_size: few; d_call: .; v_call: TRBV19; j_call: TRBJ2-3; cdr3_nt: TGTGCCAGTAGTATACGACCAGATACGCAGTATTTT; cdr3_aa: CASSIRPDTQYF
clone_size: medium-sized; d_call: TRBD1; v_call: TRBV7-9; j_call: TRBJ1-2; cdr3_nt: TGTGCCAGCAGCGCGACAGGGACGGATGGCTACACCTTC; cdr3_aa: CASSATGTDGYTF
clone_size: few; d_call: TRBD1; v_call: TRBV5-1; j_call: TRBJ2-7; cdr3_nt: TGCGCCAGCAGCGCGGGACAGGCCAACTACGAGCAGTACTTC; cdr3_aa: CASSAGQANYEQYF
clone_size: .; d_call: .; v_call: TRBV2; j_call: TRBJ2-7; cdr3_nt: TGTGCCAGCACTGAAACGGGTCTATATTACGAGCAGTACTTC; cdr3_aa: CASTETGLYYEQYF
clone_size: .; d_call: .; v_call: TRBV6-5; j_call: TRBJ2-6; cdr3_nt: TGTGCCACTGGCTGGGCCAACGTCCTGACTTTC; cdr3_aa: CATGWANVLTF
clone_size: few; d_call: .; v_call: TRBV6-6; j_call: TRBJ2-3; cdr3_nt: TGTGCCAGCAGTTCCCCGATGACGTCGGCGACAGATACGCAGTATTTT; cdr3_aa: CASSSPMTSATDTQYF
clone_size: .; d_call: .; v_call: TRBV11-3; j_call: TRBJ2-4; cdr3_nt: TGTGCCAGCAGCTTAGGTCAGGGGAATGTGGACATTCAGTACTTC; cdr3_aa: CASSLGQGNVDIQYF
clone_size: few; d_call: TRBD2; v_call: TRBV10-3; j_call: TRBJ2-3; cdr3_nt: TGTGCCGTCAAGGACACGACTGGTAGCGGGAGGGGCGGGAGCGCAGATACGCAGTATTTT; cdr3_aa: CAVKDTTGSGRGGSADTQYF
clone_size: .; d_call: TRBD1; v_call: TRBV29-1; j_call: TRBJ1-2; cdr3_nt: TGCAGCGTTCTTCCGAGGACAGGGGGGGGCTACACCTTC; cdr3_aa: CSVLPRTGGGYTF
clone_size: .; d_call: .; v_call: TRBV14; j_call: TRBJ1-2; cdr3_nt: TGTGCCAGCGCCAAGGTTGCAGGGACGGGCTACACCTTC; cdr3_aa: CASAKVAGTGYTF
clone_size: once; d_call: .; v_call: TRBV19; j_call: TRBJ2-2; cdr3_nt: TGTGCCAGTAGTATTGCTGGGGGCCTTAACACCGGGGAGCTGTTTTTT; cdr3_aa: CASSIAGGLNTGELFF
clone_size: .; d_call: .; v_call: TRBV28; j_call: TRBJ2-3; cdr3_nt: TGTGCCAGCAGCACCTCGACTACATGGGCGGCGTATTTT; cdr3_aa: CASSTSTTWAAYF